One and the same sample provided the 20 T cell receptor beta chains below, sequenced in a study of PD-1 blockade in mismatch repair-deficient tumors. The data were produced by immunoSEQ multiplex PCR, yet TCRdb's version contains in-frame clones alone and is incomplete. Of approximately 110,000 clones in the sample, 70% to 80% were seen once. The specimen was peripheral blood, collected approximately 60 weeks after starting pembrolizumab. These TCRs come from an adult with mismatch repair-deficient cancer.

The genes are TRBV5-6 and TRBJ1-1; weak D call: TRBD1 (6 bases). CDR1 is SGHDT and CDR2 is YYEEEE in the germline V gene. The V end lost 2 bases, the J end lost 4 bases, and 18 bases lay between the germline ends. This CDR3 region has 16 residues. The CDR3 reads CASSFRGARFATEAFF. For the CDR3, the DNA is TGTGCCAGCAGCTTTCGGGGGGCGCGATTTGCCACTGAAGCTTTCTTT.

This clone was seen a few times. V gene TRBV5-1 combines with J gene TRBJ1-5; TRBD1 is a possible D gene (5 bases). In germline, CDR1 is SGHRS, CDR2 YFSETQ. Deletions cut 5 bases from V and 5 bases from J, with 14 bases between. CDR3 length equals 14 residues. In DNA, the CDR3 is TGCGCCAGCAGTAAAGCTTTAGGGGATCAGCCCCAGCATTTT. It translates to CASSKALGDQPQHF.

The DNA of the CDR3 is TGTGCCAGCACCAAACGAGGGGGTAACACTGAAGCTTTCTTT. Translation: CASTKRGGNTEAFF. The chain has TRBV6-1 and TRBJ1-1; D is perhaps TRBD1 (6 bases). CDR1 and CDR2 (germline): MNHNS, SASEGT. Trimming removed 7 bases from V and 2 bases from J, with 14 bases in between. The CDR3 runs 14 residues.

V gene TRBV9 combines with J gene TRBJ2-3, with 10 bases lining up with TRBD2. Germline CDR1 is SGDLS and CDR2 is YYNGEE. This CDR3 is built from 16 residues. Trimming took 4 bases from V and 4 from J; bases not matched to a gene: 9. CDR3 sequence reads: CASSLWASGSSDTQYF. CDR3 DNA: TGTGCCAGCAGCCTCTGGGCTAGCGGGAGTTCAGATACGCAGTATTTT. Full variable domain (rest looked up from reference TRBV9 and TRBJ2-3): DSGVTQTPKHLITATGQRVTLRCSPRSGDLSVYWYQQSLDQGLQFLIQYYNGEERAKGNILERFSAQQFPDLHSELNLSSLELGDSALYFCASSLWASGSSDTQYFGPGTRLTVL.

The chain combines TRBV5-5 with TRBJ2-1; TRBD1 is a possible D gene (6 bases). The germline V and J ends were trimmed by 4 bases and 8 bases, with 13 bases remaining between them. Germline loops: CDR1 SGHKS, CDR2 YYEKEE (reference sequence). The CDR3 contains 13 residues. The CDR3 region is CASSLQGSDEQFF. CDR3 in DNA: TGTGCCAGCAGCCTACAGGGATCGGATGAGCAGTTCTTC.

The chain employs TRBV7-6 and TRBJ2-3, with 9 bases matching TRBD2. CDR3 size: 15 residues. V trimming: 1 base; J trimming: 4 bases; junction bases outside the gene matches: 3. Germline V lookup: CDR1 SGHVS, CDR2 FNYEAQ. This chain's CDR3 is CASSLVAGEADTQYF. As DNA, the CDR3 is TGTGCCAGCAGCTTAGTAGCGGGAGAGGCAGATACGCAGTATTTT.

The chain is built from TRBV7-6 and TRBJ2-2; D might be TRBD2 (5 bases). V lost 5 bases and J 4 bases, leaving 14 bases between the germline ends. The CDR3 length is 15 residues. The germline V gene encodes CDR1 SGHVS and CDR2 FNYEAQ. CDR3 bases: TGTGCCAGCAGCCCCCTGGGAGCCTCCACCGGGGAGCTGTTTTTT. Its translation: CASSPLGASTGELFF. Drawing the rest from reference TRBV7-6 and TRBJ2-2, the complete variable domain is GAGVSQSPRYKVTKRGQDVALRCDPISGHVSLYWYRQALGQGPEFLTYFNYEAQQDKSGLPNDRFSAERPEGSISTLTIQRTEQRDSAMYRCASSPLGASTGELFFGEGSRLTVL.

The table lists this clone with a few counts. This chain links TRBV4-3 with TRBJ2-1; D is unresolved. Germline V lookup: CDR1 LGHNA, CDR2 YSLEER. This CDR3 spans 15 amino acids. V lost 2 bases to trimming and J lost 0 bases, with 8 bases between them. In DNA form, the CDR3 reads TGCGCCAGCAGCCAACTTGGCGGCTCCTACAATGAGCAGTTCTTC. Its translation: CASSQLGGSYNEQFF.

This chain connects TRBV5-8 to TRBJ2-7; D might be TRBD2 (6 bases). In germline, CDR1 is SGHTS, CDR2 YDEGEE. The CDR3 is made up of 14 amino acids. The ends were cut back, 3 bases at V and 2 bases at J, with 12 bases in the middle. This chain's CDR3 is CASSWRDRTYEQYF. DNA for the CDR3: TGTGCCAGCAGCTGGAGGGACCGAACCTACGAGCAGTACTTC.

The rearrangement joins TRBV12-5 to TRBJ2-7; 10 bases fit TRBD2. Per the germline V gene, CDR1 is LGHNT and CDR2 is FRNRAP. V lost 5 bases to trimming and J lost 8 bases; unmatched junction nucleotides: 9. CDR3 length: 14 amino acids. The CDR3 spells CASGQTSGRGQQYF. CDR3 DNA sequence: TGTGCTAGTGGTCAGACTAGCGGGCGAGGTCAGCAGTACTTC.

This clone was found a few times. This rearrangement joins TRBV29-1 to TRBJ2-1; D gene uncertain. Between the trimmed V and J ends, which lost 1 base and 12 bases, there was a span of 10 bases. The CDR3 length is 11 residues. Germline V gene data show CDR1 as SQVTM and CDR2 as ANQGSEA. The CDR3 coding sequence is TGCAGCGTTGAAGGCGGTGTGGGGCAGTTCTTC. Its translation is CSVEGGVGQFF.

The V and J genes are TRBV27 and TRBJ1-1, with 7 bases aligning to TRBD1. This CDR3 comprises 16 residues. Germline CDR1 and CDR2: MNHEY and SMNVEV (reference sequence). With V trimmed by 7 bases and J by 0 bases, 11 bases remained unmatched. As DNA, the CDR3 is TGTGCCAGCACGCGGACAGGCTATAACATGAACACTGAAGCTTTCTTT. This sequence encodes CASTRTGYNMNTEAFF.

This chain links TRBV19 with TRBJ2-5; 11 nucleotides match TRBD2. This CDR3 contains 17 residues. From germline, CDR1 is LNHDA and CDR2 SQIVND (reference sequence). Germline trimming cut 1 base from V and 4 bases from J; bases unmatched to any gene: 8. The CDR3 nucleotides read TGTGCCAGTAGTATAGGGGCCCTAGCGGGAGGTAGAGAGACCCAGTACTTC. This encodes CASSIGALAGGRETQYF. The variable domain in full, with the rest retrieved from reference TRBV19 and TRBJ2-5, is DGGITQSPKYLFRKEGQNVTLSCEQNLNHDAMYWYRQDPGQGLRLIYYSQIVNDFQKGDIAEGYSVSREKKESFPLTVTSAQKNPTAFYLCASSIGALAGGRETQYFGPGTRLLVL.

This clone was observed a few times. The gene calls are TRBV2 and TRBJ1-2; TRBD1 agrees at 9 bases. The CDR3 loop spans 14 amino acids. J was trimmed by 1 base and V by 8 bases; bases with no gene match: 5. Germline values: CDR1 SNHLY, CDR2 FYNNEI. The CDR3: CASFRTGVNYGYTF. CDR3 in DNA: TGTGCCAGCTTTAGGACAGGGGTTAACTATGGCTACACCTTC.

This rearrangement joins TRBV6-5 to TRBJ2-1; perhaps D is TRBD1 or TRBD2 (5 bases each). From germline, CDR1 is MNHEY and CDR2 SVGAGI. The CDR3 length is 16 residues. V lost 2 bases, J lost 3 bases, and 14 bases lay in between. The CDR3 is CASSYEGWGNYNEQFF. CDR3 DNA: TGTGCCAGCAGTTACGAGGGGTGGGGCAACTACAATGAGCAGTTCTTC.

The CDR3 DNA reads TGTGCCAGCAGTTCCTCCAGGGTGAGGTCCTACAATGAGCAGTTCTTC. Translation gives CASSSSRVRSYNEQFF. The chain employs TRBV6-5 and TRBJ2-1, with D possibly being TRBD1 (5 bases). This CDR3 is built from 16 residues. Germline V gives CDR1 MNHEY, CDR2 SVGAGI. V dropped 4 bases and J dropped 1 base, with 14 bases sitting between them.

This rearrangement joins TRBV6-5 to TRBJ2-1; tentative D call: TRBD1 (6 bases). Trimming stripped 0 bases from V and 5 bases from J, with 14 bases between. This CDR3 has 16 amino acids. Germline V gene data show CDR1 as MNHEY and CDR2 as SVGAGI. The CDR3 loop is CASSYSRGHSNNEQFF. The CDR3 nucleotides are TGTGCCAGCAGTTACTCACGGGGACATAGTAACAATGAGCAGTTCTTC.

V and J are TRBV27 and TRBJ2-7, with D perhaps matching TRBD1 or TRBD2 (5 bases each). The CDR3 spans 13 residues. V gave up 3 bases and J gave up 6 bases, with 12 bases separating them. Germline values: CDR1 MNHEY, CDR2 SMNVEV (reference sequence). The CDR3 sequence is CASSFLRDPEQYF. The DNA of the CDR3 is TGTGCCAGCAGTTTTCTCAGGGACCCCGAGCAGTACTTC.

This clone was counted a single time. V is TRBV9 and J is TRBJ2-1; D gene uncertain. Germline V gene data show CDR1 as SGDLS and CDR2 as YYNGEE. The CDR3 is 15 residues long. V lost 4 bases and J lost 8, with 19 bases in between. The CDR3: CASSPDLGVRHEQFF. The CDR3, as DNA: TGTGCCAGCAGCCCGGACCTCGGCGTGCGGCATGAGCAGTTCTTC.

This clone was observed a handful of times. At one of its ends the junction is not consistent with the germline gene, which may arise from a read error. The chain carries TRBV13 and TRBJ2-7, with 9 bases identical to TRBD2. CDR1 and CDR2 (germline): PRHDT, FYEKMQ (reference sequence). This CDR3 spans 14 amino acids. DNA of the CDR3: TGTGCCAGCAGCGTAGGACTAGCGTACTACGAGCAGTACTTC. It codes for CASSVGLAYYEQYF.